This T cell receptor beta chain was sequenced in a study of blood T cell repertoires in COVID-19. Study-level background: There were acute and convalescent COVID-19 samples, and they came from the United States, Italy and Spain. PBMCs, B-cell-depleted T cells, or T cells provided the cDNA or gDNA that made up the material.

Germline CDR1 and CDR2: ENHRY and SYGVKD. V shed 10 bases and J shed 3 bases, with 16 bases lying between them. The CDR3 runs 15 residues. The assay was immunoSEQ multiplex PCR, and TCRdb's table has in-frame clones only and misses some. This sample has approximately 170,000 clones; roughly 80% occur once, and the top ten carry around 7.3%. The J gene is TRBJ2-6, the V gene TRBV10-3; a weak D match, TRBD2 (6 bases). The origin of this receptor is a woman aged 70-85 years with COVID-19, enrolled during active disease. Sequencing used peripheral blood. CDR3 sequence: CATADGSGGANVLTF. As DNA, the CDR3 is TGTGCCACCGCCGACGGGAGCGGTGGGGCCAACGTCCTGACTTTC.